Sequencing of this TCR beta chain was carried out in a study of blood T cell repertoires in COVID-19. The wider study: The samples span acute and convalescent COVID-19 from the United States, Italy and Spain. Sources were T cells, B-cell-depleted T cells, or PBMCs; the material itself was cDNA or gDNA.

Authors' processing steps: Scientists estimated how many nucleated cells there were by amplifying reference gene primers. Using immunoSEQ multiplex PCR, the repertoire was profiled, and TCRdb retains in-frame clones only, with some absent. For V, J and clone size, that table is used; D and trimming come from the DNA. The sample holds roughly 100,000 clones, approximately 78% seen once. V dropped 4 bases and J dropped 2 bases, with 15 bases sitting between them. Germline V lookup: CDR1 SGDLS, CDR2 YYNGEE. The CDR3 is 15 residues long. The V call is TRBV9, the J call TRBJ1-1; D is unclear. Sequencing was performed on peripheral blood. The clonotype comes from a man aged 55 to 70 with active or convalescent COVID-19. The CDR3 DNA follows: TGTGCCAGCAGCCCCCCAATGGCAGGAAACACTGAAGCTTTCTTT. Protein: CASSPPMAGNTEAFF.